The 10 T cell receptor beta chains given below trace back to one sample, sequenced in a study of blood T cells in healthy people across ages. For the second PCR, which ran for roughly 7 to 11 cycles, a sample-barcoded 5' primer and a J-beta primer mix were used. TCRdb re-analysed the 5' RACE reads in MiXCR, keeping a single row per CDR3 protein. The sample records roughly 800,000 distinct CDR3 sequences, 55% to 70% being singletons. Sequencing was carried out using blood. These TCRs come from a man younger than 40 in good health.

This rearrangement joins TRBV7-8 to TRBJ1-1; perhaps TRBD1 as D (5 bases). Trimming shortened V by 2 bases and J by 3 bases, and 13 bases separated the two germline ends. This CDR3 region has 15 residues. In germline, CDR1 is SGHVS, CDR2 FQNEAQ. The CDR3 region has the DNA TGTGCCAGCAGCTTAATGGCCCGGGGGGACACTGAAGCTTTCTTT. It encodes CASSLMARGDTEAFF.

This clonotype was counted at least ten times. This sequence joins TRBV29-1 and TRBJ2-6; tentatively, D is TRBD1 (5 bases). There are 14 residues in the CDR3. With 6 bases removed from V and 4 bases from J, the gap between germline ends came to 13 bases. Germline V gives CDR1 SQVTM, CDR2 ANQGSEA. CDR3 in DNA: TGCAGCGTGACAACAGGCTCCGGGGCCAACGTCCTGACTTTC. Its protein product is CSVTTGSGANVLTF.

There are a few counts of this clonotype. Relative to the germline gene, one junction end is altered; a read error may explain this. The CDR3 coding sequence is TGCGCCAGCAGCAGTGGGACTACTCAAGAGACCCAGTACTTC. Residues: CASSSGTTQETQYF. The gene calls are TRBV28 and TRBJ2-5, with 7 bases matching TRBD2. CDR1 and CDR2 (germline): MDHEN, SYDVKM. The CDR3 is 14 residues long. Based on the CDR3 plus reference TRBV28 and TRBJ2-5, the full variable domain is DVKVTQSSRYLVKRTGEKVFLECVQDMDHENMFWYRQDPGLGLRLIYFSYDVKMKEKGDIPEGYSVSREKKERFSLILESASTNQTSMYLCASSSGTTQETQYFGPGTRLLVL.

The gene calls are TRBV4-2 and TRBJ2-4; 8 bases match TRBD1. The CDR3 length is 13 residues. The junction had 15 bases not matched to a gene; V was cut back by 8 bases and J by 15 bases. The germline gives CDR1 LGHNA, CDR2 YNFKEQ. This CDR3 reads CASGQGQWDPRYF. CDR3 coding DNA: TGTGCCAGCGGACAGGGACAGTGGGACCCCCGGTACTTC.

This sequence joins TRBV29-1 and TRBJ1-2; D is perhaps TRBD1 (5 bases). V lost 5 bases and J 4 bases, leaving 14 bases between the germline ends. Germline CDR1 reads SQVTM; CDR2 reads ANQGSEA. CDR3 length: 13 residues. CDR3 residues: CSVNRDGSYGYTF. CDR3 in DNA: TGCAGCGTTAACCGGGACGGGTCCTATGGCTACACCTTC.

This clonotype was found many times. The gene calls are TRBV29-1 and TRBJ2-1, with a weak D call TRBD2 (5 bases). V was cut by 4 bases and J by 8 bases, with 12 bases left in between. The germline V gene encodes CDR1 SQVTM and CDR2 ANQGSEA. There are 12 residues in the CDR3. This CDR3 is CSVVLWGDEQFF. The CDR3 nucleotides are TGCAGCGTTGTGTTATGGGGAGATGAGCAGTTCTTC.

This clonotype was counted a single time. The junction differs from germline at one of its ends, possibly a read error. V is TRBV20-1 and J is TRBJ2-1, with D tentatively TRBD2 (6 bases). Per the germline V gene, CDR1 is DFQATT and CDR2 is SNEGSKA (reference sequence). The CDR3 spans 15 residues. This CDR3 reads CSATSGGVTYNDQFF. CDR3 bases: TGCAGTGCTACAAGCGGCGGGGTTACCTACAATGATCAGTTCTTC.

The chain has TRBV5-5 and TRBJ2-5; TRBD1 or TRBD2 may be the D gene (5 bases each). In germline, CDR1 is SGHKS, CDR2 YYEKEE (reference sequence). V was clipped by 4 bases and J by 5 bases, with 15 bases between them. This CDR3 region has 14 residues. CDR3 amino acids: CASSTGRTEETQYF. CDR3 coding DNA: TGTGCCAGCAGCACGGGACGGACGGAGGAGACCCAGTACTTC.

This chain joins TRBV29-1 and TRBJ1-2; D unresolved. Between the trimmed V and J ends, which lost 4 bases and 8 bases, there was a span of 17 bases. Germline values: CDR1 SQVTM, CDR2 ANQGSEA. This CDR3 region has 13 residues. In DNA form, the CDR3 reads TGCAGCGTTGTTCAGCAGGTGACGAGAGGCTACACCTTC. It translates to CSVVQQVTRGYTF.

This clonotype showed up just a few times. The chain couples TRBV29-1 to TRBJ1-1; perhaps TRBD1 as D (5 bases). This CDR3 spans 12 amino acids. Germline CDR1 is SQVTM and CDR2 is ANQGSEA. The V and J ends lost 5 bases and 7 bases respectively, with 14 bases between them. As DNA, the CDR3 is TGCAGCGTTTCAGAACAGGTCGGTGAAGCTTTCTTT. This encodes CSVSEQVGEAFF. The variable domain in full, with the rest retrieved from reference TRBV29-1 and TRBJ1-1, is SAVISQKPSRDICQRGTSLTIQCQVDSQVTMMFWYRQQPGQSLTLIATANQGSEATYESGFVIDKFPISRPNLTFSTLTVSNMSPEDSSIYLCSVSEQVGEAFFGQGTRLTVV.